This TCR beta chain was sequenced during a study of beta chain features in type 1 diabetes. For the study at large: Investigators examined around 110 million sorted cells across all samples.

One heparinised blood draw averaging approximately 100 mL was given by each donor. A word on this clone: Its antigen is currently unknown.

General study points: People with Type 1 diabetes carried modestly yet significantly shorter TCRB CDR3s in all four CD4+ subsets.

As every portion of the isolated RNA was reverse transcribed, the sequencing read expressed TCRB transcripts. Sequencing of naive, central memory and regulatory T cell samples gave an average of roughly 3.4 million reads. Produced via immunoSEQ multiplex PCR; TCRdb's table is partial and in-frame only. The data contain more than 250,000 clones, about 24% of them seen just once; the ten biggest clones take up around 0.012%. CDR1 is LNHNV and CDR2 is YYDKDF in the germline V gene (reference sequence). V was clipped by 0 bases and J by 5 bases; unmatched bases: 19. The CDR3 runs 19 residues. The sample comprised naive CD4+ T cells from blood. The receptor was isolated from a woman aged 25-40 years with type 1 diabetes. V is TRBV15 and J is TRBJ2-7; 7 bases are a match to TRBD2. CDR3 protein: CATSREFVPGGRIKHEQYF. In DNA, the CDR3 is TGTGCCACCAGCAGAGAGTTTGTCCCCGGCGGGAGAATTAAGCACGAGCAGTACTTC.